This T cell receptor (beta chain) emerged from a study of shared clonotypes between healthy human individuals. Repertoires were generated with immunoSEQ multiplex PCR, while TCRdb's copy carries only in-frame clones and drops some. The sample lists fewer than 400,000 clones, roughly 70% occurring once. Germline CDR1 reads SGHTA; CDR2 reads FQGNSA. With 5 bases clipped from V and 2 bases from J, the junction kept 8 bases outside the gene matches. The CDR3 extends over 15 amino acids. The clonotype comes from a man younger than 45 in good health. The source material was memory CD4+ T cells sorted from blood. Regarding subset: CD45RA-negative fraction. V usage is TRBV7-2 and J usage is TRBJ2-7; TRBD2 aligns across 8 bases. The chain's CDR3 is CASSPPWTSTYEQYF. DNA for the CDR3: TGTGCCAGCAGCCCACCATGGACTAGCACCTACGAGCAGTACTTC.